The TCR beta chain described here comes from a study of blood T cell repertoires in COVID-19. Study details: Acute and convalescent COVID-19 samples came from the United States, Italy and Spain. PBMCs, B-cell-depleted T cells, or T cells were the source of the cDNA or gDNA that made up the material.

Deletions cut 5 bases from V and 10 bases from J, with 17 bases between. Germline values: CDR1 SGHAT, CDR2 FQNNGV. The CDR3 consists of 13 residues. In the original processing: Amplification with reference gene primers provided the estimates of nucleated cell counts. The data were produced by immunoSEQ multiplex PCR, yet TCRdb's version contains in-frame clones alone and is incomplete. V and J calls and clone size come straight from that table; D and trimming were deduced from the DNA. Among about 140,000 clones listed, more than 70% were seen once. The sequencing sample was made of peripheral blood. This chain links TRBV11-2 with TRBJ1-2; D perhaps matches TRBD1 (6 bases). The source is a woman aged 60-70 years with acute or convalescent COVID-19. CDR3 in amino acids: CASSPIVRQAYTF. CDR3 in DNA: TGTGCCAGCAGCCCAATCGTACGACAGGCCTACACCTTC.